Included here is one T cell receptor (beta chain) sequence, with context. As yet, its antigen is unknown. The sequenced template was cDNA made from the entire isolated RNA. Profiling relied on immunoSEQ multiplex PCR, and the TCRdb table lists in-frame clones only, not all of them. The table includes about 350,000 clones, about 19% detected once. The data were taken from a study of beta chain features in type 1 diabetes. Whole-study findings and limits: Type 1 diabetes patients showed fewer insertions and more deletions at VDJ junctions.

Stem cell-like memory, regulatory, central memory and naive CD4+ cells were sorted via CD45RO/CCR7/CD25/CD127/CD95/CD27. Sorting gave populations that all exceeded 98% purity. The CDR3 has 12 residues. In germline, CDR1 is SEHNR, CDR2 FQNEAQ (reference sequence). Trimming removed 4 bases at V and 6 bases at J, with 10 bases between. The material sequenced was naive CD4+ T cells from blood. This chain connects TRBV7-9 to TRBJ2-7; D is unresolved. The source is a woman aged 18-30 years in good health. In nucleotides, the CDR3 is TGTGCCAGCAGCTCCTACGGTGGCGAGCAGTACTTC. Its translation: CASSSYGGEQYF.